One and the same sample provided the 13 T cell receptor beta chains below, sequenced in a study of regulatory T cells in long-lasting Graves disease. Relying on iRepertoire HTBI primers and Arm-PCR of CDR3 regions, the team built TCR beta libraries. TCRdb re-analysed the multiplex PCR reads in MiXCR, keeping a single row per CDR3 protein. The profile covers more than 450,000 distinct CDR3 sequences, with approximately 12% appearing a single time and more than 8% taken by the ten largest. The time point: newly diagnosed GD, antithyroid drugs for less than 3 months. The TCR library was prepared using RNA isolated from PBMCs. The same sample was also studied in work on T cells in Graves' hyperthyroidism and ophthalmopathy.

The material was peripheral blood mononuclear cells (PBMCs), obtained at new diagnosis, from a patient treated with antithyroid drugs. These receptors came from a woman aged 30 to 39 with Graves disease.

Ten or more counts support this clonotype. The CDR3 is CASSPLQGYEQYF. CDR3 nucleotide sequence: TGTGCCAGCTCTCCGTTACAGGGCTACGAGCAGTACTTC. The J gene is TRBJ2-7, the V gene TRBV18, with D tentatively TRBD1 (6 bases). The CDR3 has 13 amino acids. In germline, CDR1 is KGHSH, CDR2 LQKENI. Trimming pared 6 bases from V and 3 bases from J, leaving 12 bases between.

This clonotype was counted ten times or more. The genes are TRBV20-1 and TRBJ1-2, with a possible D match to TRBD1 (5 bases). V was trimmed by 0 bases and J by 4 bases, leaving 15 bases between them. CDR3 length: 15 residues. CDR1 and CDR2 from the germline V gene are DFQATT and SNEGSKA (reference sequence). CDR3 bases: TGCAGTGCTAGAGACCCAACGGGGACGTTCTATGGCTACACCTTC. Translation: CSARDPTGTFYGYTF.

Ten or more counts support this clonotype. The V call is TRBV2, the J call TRBJ2-1; the match to TRBD2 covers 7 bases. CDR1 and CDR2 (germline): SNHLY, FYNNEI. V shed 4 bases and J 9 bases; nucleotides not matched to a gene: 12. This CDR3 has 15 amino acids. The CDR3 DNA sequence: TGTGCCAGCAGTGGAGGAGGGAGGGCCTTCAGTGAGCAGTTCTTC. Amino acid sequence: CASSGGGRAFSEQFF.

This clonotype was found many times. This chain joins TRBV20-1 and TRBJ2-3; the match to TRBD1 covers 10 bases. The CDR3 contains 16 residues. J lost 7 bases, V lost 0 bases, and 10 bases had no gene match. Germline assignment: CDR1 DFQATT and CDR2 SNEGSKA (reference sequence). CDR3 DNA: TGCAGTGCTAGAGATTCGAGACAGGGGGCGAGGAATACGCAGTATTTT. It translates to CSARDSRQGARNTQYF.

This clonotype has a single count. J is TRBJ2-2 and V is TRBV12-3 or TRBV12-4, with 7 bases that match TRBD2. This CDR3 comprises 13 residues. The V and J ends lost 6 bases and 4 bases, in that order; junction bases with no gene match: 2. The CDR3 sequence is CASRRTSTGELFF. CDR3 DNA: TGTGCCAGCAGAAGGACTAGCACCGGGGAGCTGTTTTTT.

This clonotype was detected many times. The chain joins TRBV11-2 to TRBJ1-1; D not resolved. The CDR3 covers 15 residues. Germline V lookup: CDR1 SGHAT, CDR2 FQNNGV. V lost 5 bases, J lost 4 bases, and 17 bases lay in between. The CDR3 nucleotides read TGTGCCAGCAGCAACGCCCAGAGGAGGCCCACTGAAGCTTTCTTT. It specifies CASSNAQRRPTEAFF.

About this clonotype itself: This likely traces to a read error, being one base from a far larger clone. The chain uses TRBV2 and TRBJ2-7; 15 nucleotides match TRBD2. The germline CDR1 and CDR2 sequences are SNHLY and FYNNEI. The CDR3 has 18 amino acids. Germline trimming cut 5 bases from V and 7 bases from J; bases unmatched to any gene: 15. The DNA for the CDR3 is TGTGCCAGCAGTTCTCCTGGACTAGCGGGAGGGTACTACAATGAGCAGTACTTC. This gives the protein CASSSPGLAGGYYNEQYF. Full variable domain (missing parts from reference TRBV2 and TRBJ2-7): EPEVTQTPSHQVTQMGQEVILRCVPISNHLYFYWYRQILGQKVEFLVSFYNNEISEKSEIFDDQFSVERPDGSNFTLKIRSTKLEDSAMYFCASSSPGLAGGYYNEQYFGPGTRLTVT.

This clonotype was observed at least ten times. V usage is TRBV7-9 and J usage is TRBJ2-1, with 14 bases fitting TRBD2. J was trimmed by 3 bases and V by 6 bases; bases with no gene match: 4. The germline CDR1 and CDR2 sequences are SEHNR and FQNEAQ (reference sequence). The CDR3 runs to 16 residues. CDR3 DNA: TGTGCCAGCAGGGGACTAGCGGGAGTGAGCTACAATGAGCAGTTCTTC. This codes for CASRGLAGVSYNEQFF.

The chain carries TRBV28 and TRBJ2-2; D gene uncertain. The length of the CDR3 is 14 residues. Germline assignment: CDR1 MDHEN and CDR2 SYDVKM. The V end lost 6 bases, the J end lost 6 bases, and 14 bases lay between the germline ends. Here the CDR3 reads CASRPPPLAGELFF. The CDR3 DNA sequence: TGTGCCAGCAGACCGCCTCCCCTCGCCGGGGAGCTGTTTTTT. Full variable domain (outside the CDR3, taken from reference TRBV28 and TRBJ2-2): DVKVTQSSRYLVKRTGEKVFLECVQDMDHENMFWYRQDPGLGLRLIYFSYDVKMKEKGDIPEGYSVSREKKERFSLILESASTNQTSMYLCASRPPPLAGELFFGEGSRLTVL.

The CDR3 region has the DNA TGTGCCACTCAGGTGGACAAACTGAACACTGAAGCTTTCTTT. Encoded protein: CATQVDKLNTEAFF. The chain links TRBV10-3 to TRBJ1-1; D is possibly TRBD1 (5 bases). There are 14 residues in the CDR3. The germline V gene encodes CDR1 ENHRY and CDR2 SYGVKD. V gave up 10 bases and J gave up 0 bases, with 15 bases separating them.

Only a few counts were recorded for this clonotype. This chain joins TRBV19 and TRBJ2-1; 14 bases are shared with TRBD2. V gave up 5 bases and J gave up 8 bases; unmatched junction bases: 14. Germline V gene data show CDR1 as LNHDA and CDR2 as SQIVND (reference sequence). This CDR3 spans 18 amino acids. CDR3 region: CASSPLHPTSGRAHEQFF. The CDR3 DNA sequence: TGTGCCAGTAGTCCCCTCCACCCGACTAGCGGGAGGGCGCATGAGCAGTTCTTC.

The chain recombines TRBV5-5 with TRBJ1-6; possibly TRBD1 for D (5 bases). Germline CDR1 and CDR2: SGHKS and YYEKEE (reference sequence). This CDR3 region has 15 residues. With 0 bases removed from V and 6 bases from J, the gap between germline ends came to 10 bases. The CDR3 sequence is CASSLEGQGNSPLHF. The CDR3 DNA reads as TGTGCCAGCAGCTTGGAGGGGCAGGGTAATTCACCCCTCCACTTT.

This clonotype was counted at least ten times. The J gene is TRBJ2-3, the V gene TRBV11-2; D remains unclear. From germline, CDR1 is SGHAT and CDR2 FQNNGV. Trimming took 5 bases from V and 0 from J, leaving 15 bases between them. The CDR3 is made up of 16 amino acids. CDR3 DNA: TGTGCCAGCAGCCCCGTGTCGGCAGCGAGCACAGATACGCAGTATTTT. It yields the protein CASSPVSAASTDTQYF.